These 24 T cell receptor beta chains were all obtained from the same sample, sequenced in a study of Graves' ophthalmopathy and Graves' hyperthyroidism. RNA transcripts yielded amplified TCR beta CDR3 regions. HTBI primers primed a first-round RT-PCR, and a second-round multiplex PCR followed. MiXCR, applied by TCRdb to the multiplex PCR reads, yields one record per CDR3 protein. The table shows under 800,000 distinct CDR3 sequences, with around a fifth occurring only once. The sample consisted of peripheral blood. These receptors originate from a woman aged 18-29 years with stable Graves' hyperthyroidism. Some clones in this sample may be carry-over from other donors' samples.

This clonotype was seen a few times. V and J are TRBV20-1 and TRBJ2-2; 8 positions match TRBD2. V lost 0 bases, J lost 13 bases, and 16 bases stayed unmatched. The CDR3 length is 16 residues. Germline-derived CDR1 and CDR2 are DFQATT and SNEGSKA (reference sequence). CDR3 protein: CSARDLWAVTSGGLFF. The CDR3 DNA sequence: TGCAGTGCTAGAGATCTGTGGGCAGTAACTAGCGGCGGGCTGTTTTTT.

This clonotype was found a few times. This rearrangement joins TRBV28 to TRBJ2-5, with no clear D. V gave up 4 bases and J gave up 1 base, with 19 bases separating them. This CDR3 contains 17 residues. Germline CDR1 MDHEN, CDR2 SYDVKM. This chain's CDR3 is CASSSYIGFTVQETQYF. In nucleotides, the CDR3 is TGTGCCAGCAGTTCCTATATCGGCTTCACCGTCCAAGAGACCCAGTACTTC.

This clonotype was found many times. The rearrangement links TRBV28 to TRBJ2-7, with TRBD2 matching over 7 bases. V dropped 5 bases and J dropped 9; count of bases not matched to a gene: 13. The CDR3 length is 14 residues. CDR1 MDHEN and CDR2 SYDVKM come from the germline V gene. In nucleotides, the CDR3 is TGTGCCAGCAGTGAGGCCGGGACTATTGTTGTGCAGTACTTC. Translating it yields CASSEAGTIVVQYF.

This clonotype was counted many times. The J gene is TRBJ2-7, the V gene TRBV2; the match to TRBD2 covers 8 bases. J gave up 0 bases and V 2 bases, and 3 bases lay outside the gene matches. Germline CDR1 and CDR2: SNHLY and FYNNEI. There are 15 residues in the CDR3. This CDR3 is CASSELAGRSYEQYF. CDR3 nucleotides: TGTGCCAGCAGTGAATTAGCGGGACGCTCCTACGAGCAGTACTTC.

This clonotype occurred many times. V and J are TRBV28 and TRBJ1-5, with D perhaps matching TRBD1 (5 bases). CDR1 is MDHEN, CDR2 SYDVKM, per germline. Trimming removed 8 bases at V and 4 bases at J, with 21 bases between. This CDR3 has 16 residues. The CDR3 region has the DNA TGTGCCAGCGGGTTGAGGGGAGAAGGTCGGAATCAGCCCCAGCATTTT. Translated, it gives CASGLRGEGRNQPQHF.

This clonotype was detected ten times or more. V gene TRBV20-1 combines with J gene TRBJ1-1; D possibly corresponds to TRBD1 (5 bases). CDR3 length: 12 amino acids. Germline CDR1 DFQATT, CDR2 SNEGSKA (reference sequence). Trimming stripped 0 bases from V and 10 bases from J, with 12 bases between. CDR3: CSARDTGARAFF. In DNA, the CDR3 is TGCAGTGCTAGAGATACCGGGGCAAGAGCTTTCTTT.

Ten or more counts support this clonotype. V is TRBV6-2 or TRBV6-3 and J is TRBJ1-3; D remains ambiguous. The CDR3 is made up of 14 amino acids. V lost 6 bases, J lost 0 bases, and 9 bases lay in between. Germline assignment: CDR1 MNHEY and CDR2 SVGEGT. The CDR3 region is CASSTVTSGNTIYF. The CDR3 DNA is TGTGCCAGCAGCACAGTAACCTCTGGAAACACCATATATTTT.

The gene calls are TRBV11-2 and TRBJ2-7; no clear D gene. Germline assignment: CDR1 SGHAT and CDR2 FQNNGV. Trimming left V 4 bases short and J 2 bases short, with 9 bases between. This CDR3 contains 13 residues. CDR3: CASSSVRTYEQYF. For the CDR3, the DNA is TGTGCCAGCAGCTCCGTCAGGACCTACGAGCAGTACTTC.

This clonotype was found many times. The chain couples TRBV4-1 to TRBJ1-2; 8 bases agree with TRBD1. The CDR3 has 14 amino acids. V lost 3 bases, J lost 5 bases, and 5 bases stayed unmatched. CDR1 is MGHRA, CDR2 YSYEKL, per germline. The CDR3 DNA reads as TGCGCCAGCAGCCAGGCCGGACAGGGTTATGGCTACACCTTC. This codes for CASSQAGQGYGYTF.

This clonotype was seen at least ten times. The chain recombines TRBV12-3 or TRBV12-4 with TRBJ1-2, with TRBD1 matching over 7 bases. The V gene end was trimmed by 0 bases and the J gene end by 10 bases; junction bases not matched to a gene: 2. This CDR3 contains 12 residues. The CDR3 nucleotides are TGTGCCAGCAGTTTAGCAGGGGGCGACTACACCTTC. It encodes CASSLAGGDYTF.

This clonotype has ten or more counts. This sequence joins TRBV12-3 or TRBV12-4 and TRBJ1-2, with D uncertain. Trimming removed 3 bases from V and 8 bases from J, with 13 bases in between. This CDR3 has 13 amino acids. CDR3 region: CASSLPSPLGYTF. For the CDR3, the DNA is TGTGCCAGCAGTTTGCCGTCCCCCCTGGGCTACACCTTC.

This clonotype showed up many times. The chain carries TRBV6-1 and TRBJ1-5; 11 positions agree with TRBD1. The CDR3 has 19 residues. Germline V gene data show CDR1 as MNHNS and CDR2 as SASEGT. The junction had 10 bases not matched to a gene; V was cut back by 2 bases and J by 1 base. The CDR3 reads CASSEWTGGKGMSNQPQHF. In DNA form, the CDR3 reads TGTGCCAGCAGTGAATGGACAGGGGGCAAGGGTATGAGCAATCAGCCCCAGCATTTT.

Many counts were recorded for this clonotype. The V call is TRBV2, the J call TRBJ1-3; D gene ambiguous. Germline CDR1 SNHLY, CDR2 FYNNEI. This CDR3 is built from 11 residues. Trimming pared 6 bases from V and 4 bases from J, leaving 4 bases between. CDR3 in amino acids: CASRGGNTIYF. CDR3 sequence (DNA): TGTGCCAGCAGGGGGGGAAACACCATATATTTT. The entire variable domain, with the rest obtained from reference TRBV2 and TRBJ1-3, is as follows: EPEVTQTPSHQVTQMGQEVILRCVPISNHLYFYWYRQILGQKVEFLVSFYNNEISEKSEIFDDQFSVERPDGSNFTLKIRSTKLEDSAMYFCASRGGNTIYFGEGSWLTVV.

This clonotype was observed many times. The gene calls are TRBV25-1 and TRBJ1-2; D is perhaps TRBD1 (5 bases). Trimming shortened V by 2 bases and J by 6 bases, and 7 bases separated the two germline ends. The CDR3 is 12 residues long. Looked up from germline, CDR1 is MGHDK and CDR2 is SYGVNS. The CDR3 DNA sequence: TGTGCCAGCAGTGAAGAGGGGAATGGCTACACCTTC. It specifies CASSEEGNGYTF.

This clonotype was picked up many times. This rearrangement joins TRBV12-3 or TRBV12-4 to TRBJ2-5; D gene ambiguous. Trimming took 2 bases from V and 2 from J, leaving 6 bases between them. CDR3 length: 13 residues. The CDR3 DNA reads as TGTGCCAGCAGTTTAAGTATTCAAGAGACCCAGTACTTC. Encoded protein: CASSLSIQETQYF.

This clonotype was seen only once. The V gene is TRBV12-3 or TRBV12-4, the J gene TRBJ1-6, with D perhaps matching TRBD1 (5 bases). V gave up 6 bases and J gave up 9 bases, with 21 bases separating them. This CDR3 region has 16 residues. The CDR3 DNA reads TGTGCCAGCAGGGGGGGAGGAATCAGAACGTTTTCACCCCTCCACTTT. Translating gives CASRGGGIRTFSPLHF.

This clonotype was seen ten or more times. J is TRBJ2-2 and V is TRBV9; TRBD2 agrees at 8 bases. J lost 5 bases, V lost 5 bases, and 11 bases had no gene match. From germline, CDR1 is SGDLS and CDR2 YYNGEE. This CDR3 contains 16 residues. CDR3 nucleotide sequence: TGTGCCAGCAGTCCCGCCGCGCTAGCGGGTACCGGGGAGCTGTTTTTT. Translated, it gives CASSPAALAGTGELFF.

V and J are TRBV6-1 and TRBJ2-7, with a tentative D call TRBD2 (5 bases). CDR1 is MNHNS and CDR2 is SASEGT in the germline V gene. The V gene lost 2 bases and the J gene lost 0 bases, with 8 bases spanning the gap. The CDR3 extends over 14 amino acids. For the CDR3, the DNA is TGTGCCAGCAGTGAAAGGGAGCGCTCCTACGAGCAGTACTTC. It codes for CASSERERSYEQYF.

A few counts support this clonotype. This sequence joins TRBV5-1 and TRBJ1-1, with TRBD1 identical over 7 bases. CDR3 length: 15 amino acids. Losses at the gene ends were 4 bases for V and 3 bases for J; bases not matched to a gene: 9. Germline V lookup: CDR1 SGHRS, CDR2 YFSETQ. The CDR3: CASSGMTGYDTEAFF. CDR3 coding DNA: TGCGCCAGCAGCGGAATGACAGGGTACGACACTGAAGCTTTCTTT.

Ten or more counts support this clonotype. V gene TRBV28 combines with J gene TRBJ2-4, with D possibly being TRBD1 (6 bases). Germline CDR1 is MDHEN and CDR2 is SYDVKM. CDR3 size: 15 residues. Trimming shortened V by 3 bases and J by 1 base, and 10 bases separated the two germline ends. CDR3 loop: CASSFPTGAKNIQYF. The CDR3 DNA is TGTGCCAGCAGTTTCCCAACAGGGGCCAAAAACATTCAGTACTTC.

In this sample, this clonotype turned up many times. This chain uses TRBV2 with TRBJ2-4; D call uncertain. Germline values: CDR1 SNHLY, CDR2 FYNNEI. The CDR3 sequence is 14 residues long. Between the trimmed V and J ends, which lost 7 bases and 0 bases, there was a span of 10 bases. The CDR3 coding sequence is TGTGCCAGCACACGGTCAATAGCCAAAAACATTCAGTACTTC. Its protein is CASTRSIAKNIQYF.

This chain joins TRBV28 and TRBJ1-1; D perhaps matches TRBD1 (6 bases). CDR1 and CDR2 (germline): MDHEN, SYDVKM. This CDR3 comprises 12 residues. V was cut by 10 bases and J by 4 bases, with 13 bases left in between. This chain's CDR3 is CATRVGATEAFF. The CDR3 nucleotides read TGTGCCACCCGCGTGGGGGCCACTGAAGCTTTCTTT. The full variable domain, with the rest looked up from reference TRBV28 and TRBJ1-1, is DVKVTQSSRYLVKRTGEKVFLECVQDMDHENMFWYRQDPGLGLRLIYFSYDVKMKEKGDIPEGYSVSREKKERFSLILESASTNQTSMYLCATRVGATEAFFGQGTRLTVV.

This clonotype has at least ten counts. V is TRBV28 and J is TRBJ2-5, with TRBD2 matching over 11 bases. The CDR3 loop spans 15 amino acids. V was clipped by 6 bases and J by 1 base; unmatched bases: 4. Germline V gives CDR1 MDHEN, CDR2 SYDVKM. The CDR3 loop reads CASRRLAGTQETQYF. CDR3 DNA: TGTGCCAGCAGGAGACTAGCGGGGACCCAAGAGACCCAGTACTTC.

This clonotype occurred a few times. The rearrangement links TRBV6-5 to TRBJ2-5, with 8 bases matching TRBD2. This CDR3 has 15 amino acids. V gave up 2 bases and J gave up 4 bases; unmatched junction bases: 6. Germline V gene data show CDR1 as MNHEY and CDR2 as SVGAGI. For the CDR3, the DNA is TGTGCCAGCAGTTACAGGTCGGGGGGGGGAGAGACCCAGTACTTC. Protein sequence: CASSYRSGGGETQYF.